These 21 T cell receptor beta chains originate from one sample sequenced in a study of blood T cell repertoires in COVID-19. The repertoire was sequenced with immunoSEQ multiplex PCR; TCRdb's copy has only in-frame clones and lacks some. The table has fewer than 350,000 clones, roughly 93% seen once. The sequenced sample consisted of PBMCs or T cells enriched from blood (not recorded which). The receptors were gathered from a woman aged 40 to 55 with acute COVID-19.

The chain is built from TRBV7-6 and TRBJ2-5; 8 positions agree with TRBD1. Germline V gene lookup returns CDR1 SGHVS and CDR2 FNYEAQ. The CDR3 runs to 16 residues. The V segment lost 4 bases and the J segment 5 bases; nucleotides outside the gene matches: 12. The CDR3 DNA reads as TGTGCCAGCAGCTCTGGACAGGGCTTATCTGGGGAGACCCAGTACTTC. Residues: CASSSGQGLSGETQYF.

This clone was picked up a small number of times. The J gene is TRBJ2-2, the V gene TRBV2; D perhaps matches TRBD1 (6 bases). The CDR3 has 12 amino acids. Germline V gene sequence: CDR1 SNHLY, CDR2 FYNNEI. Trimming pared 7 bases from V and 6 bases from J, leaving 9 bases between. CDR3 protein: CASNKGAGELFF. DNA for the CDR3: TGTGCCAGCAATAAGGGGGCCGGGGAGCTGTTTTTT.

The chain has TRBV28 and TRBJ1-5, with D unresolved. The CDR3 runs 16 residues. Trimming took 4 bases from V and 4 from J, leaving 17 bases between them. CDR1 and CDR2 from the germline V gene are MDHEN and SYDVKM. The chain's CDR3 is CASSSGSPTLNQPQHF. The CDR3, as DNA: TGTGCCAGCAGTTCGGGGTCTCCAACCTTAAATCAGCCCCAGCATTTT.

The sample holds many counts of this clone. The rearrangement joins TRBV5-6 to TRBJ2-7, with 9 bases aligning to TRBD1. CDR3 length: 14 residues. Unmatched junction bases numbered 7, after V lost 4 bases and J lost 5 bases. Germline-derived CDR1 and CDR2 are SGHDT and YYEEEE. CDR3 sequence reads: CASSKGQGRDEQYF. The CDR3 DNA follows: TGTGCCAGCAGCAAGGGACAGGGTAGGGACGAGCAGTACTTC.

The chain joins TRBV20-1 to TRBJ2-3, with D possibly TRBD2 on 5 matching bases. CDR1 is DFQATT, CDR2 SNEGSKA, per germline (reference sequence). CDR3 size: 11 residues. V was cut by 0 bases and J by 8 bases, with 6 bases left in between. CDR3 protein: CSARDSVTQYF. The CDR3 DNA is TGCAGTGCTAGAGATAGCGTTACGCAGTATTTT.

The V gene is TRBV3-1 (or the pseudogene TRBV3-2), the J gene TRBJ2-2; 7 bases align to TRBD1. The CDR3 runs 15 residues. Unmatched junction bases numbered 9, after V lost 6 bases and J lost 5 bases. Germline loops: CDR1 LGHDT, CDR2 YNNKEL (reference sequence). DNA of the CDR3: TGTGCCAGCAGTTTTCCCGGGACAGTGACCGGGGAGCTGTTTTTT. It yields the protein CASSFPGTVTGELFF.

Written as DNA, the CDR3 is TGTGCCAGTAGCCTGGACAGGCTTAATTCACCCCTCCACTTT. Its protein product is CASSLDRLNSPLHF. This chain joins TRBV19 and TRBJ1-6; TRBD1 matches 7 bases. There are 14 residues in the CDR3. V shed 6 bases, J shed 6 bases, and the junction held 5 bases outside the gene matches. Germline V CDR1 and CDR2: LNHDA, SQIVND (reference sequence).

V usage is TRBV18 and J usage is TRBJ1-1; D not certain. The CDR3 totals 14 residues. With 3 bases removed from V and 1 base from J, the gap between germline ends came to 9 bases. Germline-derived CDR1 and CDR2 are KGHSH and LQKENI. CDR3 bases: TGTGCCAGCTCACCCCTGGCAACGAACACTGAAGCTTTCTTT. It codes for CASSPLATNTEAFF.

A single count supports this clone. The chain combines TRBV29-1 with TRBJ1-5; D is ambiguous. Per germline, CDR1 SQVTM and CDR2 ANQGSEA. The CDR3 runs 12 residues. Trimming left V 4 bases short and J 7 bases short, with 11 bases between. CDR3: CSVGAEGQPQHF. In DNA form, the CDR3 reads TGCAGCGTTGGAGCAGAGGGCCAGCCCCAGCATTTT.

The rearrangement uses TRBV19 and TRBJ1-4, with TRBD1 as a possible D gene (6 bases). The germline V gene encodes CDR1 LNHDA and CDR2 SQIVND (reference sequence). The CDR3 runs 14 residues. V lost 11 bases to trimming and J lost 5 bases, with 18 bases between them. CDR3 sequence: CASKRTGLNEKLFF. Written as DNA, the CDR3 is TGTGCCTCCAAAAGAACAGGGTTGAATGAAAAACTGTTTTTT.

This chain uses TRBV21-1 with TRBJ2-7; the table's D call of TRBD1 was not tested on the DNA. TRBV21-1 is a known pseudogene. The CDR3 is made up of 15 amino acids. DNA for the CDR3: TGTGCCAGCAGTCGGCAGGGGGCTTATTCGTACGAGCAGTACTTC. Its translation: CASSRQGAYSYEQYF.

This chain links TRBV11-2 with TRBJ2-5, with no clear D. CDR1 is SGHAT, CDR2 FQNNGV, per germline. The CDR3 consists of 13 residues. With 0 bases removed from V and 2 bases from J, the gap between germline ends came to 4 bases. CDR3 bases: TGTGCCAGCAGCTTAGAGCGGCAAGAGACCCAGTACTTC. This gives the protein CASSLERQETQYF.

The DNA of the CDR3 is TGTGCCACCAGTGCGTCGGGTTCTGGGTCCTACGAGCAGTACTTC. Its protein product is CATSASGSGSYEQYF. This chain joins TRBV24-1 and TRBJ2-7; D unresolved. Trimming took 5 bases from V and 1 from J, leaving 14 bases between them. The CDR3 loop spans 15 amino acids. The V gene's germline CDR1 is KGHDR and CDR2 SFDVKD.

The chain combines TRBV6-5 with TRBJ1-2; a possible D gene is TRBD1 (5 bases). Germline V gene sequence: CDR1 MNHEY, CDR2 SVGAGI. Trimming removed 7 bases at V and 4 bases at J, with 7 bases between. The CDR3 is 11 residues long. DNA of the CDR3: TGTGCCAGCACTCAGGGCTATGGCTACACCTTC. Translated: CASTQGYGYTF.

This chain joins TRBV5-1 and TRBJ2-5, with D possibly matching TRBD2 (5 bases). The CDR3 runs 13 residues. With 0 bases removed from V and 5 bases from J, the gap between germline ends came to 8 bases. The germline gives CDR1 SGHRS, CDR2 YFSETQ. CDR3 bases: TGCGCCAGCAGCTTGGCCTCGGGGGAGACCCAGTACTTC. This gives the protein CASSLASGETQYF.

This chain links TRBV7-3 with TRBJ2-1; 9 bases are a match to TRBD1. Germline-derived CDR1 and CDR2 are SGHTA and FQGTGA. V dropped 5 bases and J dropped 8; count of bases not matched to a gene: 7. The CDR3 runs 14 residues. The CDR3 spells CASSEGQGIDEQFF. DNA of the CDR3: TGTGCCAGCAGCGAGGGACAGGGAATCGATGAGCAGTTCTTC.

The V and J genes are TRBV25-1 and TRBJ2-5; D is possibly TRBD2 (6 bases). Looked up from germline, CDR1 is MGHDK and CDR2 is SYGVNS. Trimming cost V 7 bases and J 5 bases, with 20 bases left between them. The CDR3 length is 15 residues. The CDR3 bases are TGTGCCAGCATTTTAGGGGAGGACGGTCGGGAGACCCAGTACTTC. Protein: CASILGEDGRETQYF.

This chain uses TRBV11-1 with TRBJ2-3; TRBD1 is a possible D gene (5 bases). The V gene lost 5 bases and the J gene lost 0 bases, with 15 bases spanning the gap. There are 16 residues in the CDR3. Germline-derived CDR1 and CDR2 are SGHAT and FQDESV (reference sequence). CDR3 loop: CASSLGVTESTDTQYF. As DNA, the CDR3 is TGTGCCAGCAGCCTAGGTGTGACAGAGAGCACAGATACGCAGTATTTT.

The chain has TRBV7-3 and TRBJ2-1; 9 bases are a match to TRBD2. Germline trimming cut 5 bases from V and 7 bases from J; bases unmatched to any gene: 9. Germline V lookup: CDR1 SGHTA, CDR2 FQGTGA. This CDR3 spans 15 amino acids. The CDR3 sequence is CASSPSPGLANEQFF. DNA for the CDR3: TGTGCCAGCAGCCCATCCCCGGGACTAGCAAATGAGCAGTTCTTC.

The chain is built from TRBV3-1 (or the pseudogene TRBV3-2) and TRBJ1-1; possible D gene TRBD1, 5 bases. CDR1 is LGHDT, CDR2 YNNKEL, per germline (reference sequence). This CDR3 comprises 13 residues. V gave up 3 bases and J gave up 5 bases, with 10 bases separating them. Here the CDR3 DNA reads TGTGCCAGCAGCCAGGGGGGTAGGACTGAAGCTTTCTTT. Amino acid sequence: CASSQGGRTEAFF.

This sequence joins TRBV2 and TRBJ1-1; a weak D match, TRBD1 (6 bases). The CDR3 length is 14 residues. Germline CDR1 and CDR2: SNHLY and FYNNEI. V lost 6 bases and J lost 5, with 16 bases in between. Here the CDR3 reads CASRIAGEGTEAFF. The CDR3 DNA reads TGTGCCAGCAGGATCGCAGGGGAGGGTACTGAAGCTTTCTTT.